These 6 T cell receptor beta chains were sequenced from one sample in a study of identical twins. One entry per CDR3 protein, called by TCRdb with MiXCR from the 5' RACE reads. The repertoire includes hundreds of thousands of distinct CDR3 sequences, over 11% of them detected once, and 8.8% sits in the top ten. The material sequenced was memory (CD45RO+) T cells sorted from blood. Every receptor here comes from a woman between 18 and 29 years old in good health.

This clonotype was detected a few times. V usage is TRBV20-1 and J usage is TRBJ2-3, with 13 bases fitting TRBD2. Trimming took 5 bases from V and 4 from J; bases not matched to a gene: 3. The V gene's germline CDR1 is DFQATT and CDR2 SNEGSKA (reference sequence). The CDR3 is 14 amino acids. In DNA, the CDR3 is TGCAGTGCTGCCGGACTAGCGGGAGCAGATACGCAGTATTTT. As protein: CSAAGLAGADTQYF.

This clonotype was found a few times. J is TRBJ2-7 and V is TRBV27; 9 bases line up with TRBD1. With V trimmed by 2 bases and J by 5 bases, 7 bases remained unmatched. CDR1 and CDR2 (germline): MNHEY, SMNVEV (reference sequence). The CDR3 spans 15 residues. CDR3 nucleotides: TGTGCCAGCAGTTTAAGCGGGACAGGGCTCCACGAGCAGTACTTC. Protein sequence: CASSLSGTGLHEQYF.

In this sample, this clonotype turned up many times. V usage is TRBV5-1 and J usage is TRBJ2-1; D is undetermined. CDR3 length: 14 residues. Looked up from germline, CDR1 is SGHRS and CDR2 is YFSETQ. The V and J ends lost 2 bases and 7 bases respectively, with 13 bases between them. CDR3 nucleotides: TGCGCCAGCAGCTTAGCGACGGATGGGAATGAGCAGTTCTTC. Amino acids: CASSLATDGNEQFF.

This clonotype came up a few times. This chain connects TRBV3-1 to TRBJ1-4; D gene uncertain. The germline V and J ends were trimmed by 4 bases and 10 bases, with 7 bases remaining between them. Germline CDR1 LGHDT, CDR2 YNNKEL (reference sequence). CDR3 size: 11 residues. CDR3 in amino acids: CASSRERKLFF. The CDR3 region has the DNA TGTGCCAGCAGCCGCGAAAGAAAACTGTTTTTT.

The V and J genes are TRBV5-1 and TRBJ1-2; D may be TRBD1 (5 bases). V was cut by 0 bases and J by 5 bases, with 14 bases left in between. The CDR3 spans 15 residues. Per the germline V gene, CDR1 is SGHRS and CDR2 is YFSETQ. DNA of the CDR3: TGCGCCAGCAGCTTGGATGGGGGAAGTCGGTATGGCTACACCTTC. The encoded protein is CASSLDGGSRYGYTF.

This chain links TRBV27 with TRBJ1-2; 8 bases are shared with TRBD1. V was clipped by 5 bases and J by 4 bases; unmatched bases: 6. CDR3 size: 14 residues. Looked up from germline, CDR1 is MNHEY and CDR2 is SMNVEV (reference sequence). CDR3 nucleotides: TGTGCCAGCAGTCCGAACAGGGGGAGCTATGGCTACACCTTC. It translates to CASSPNRGSYGYTF.